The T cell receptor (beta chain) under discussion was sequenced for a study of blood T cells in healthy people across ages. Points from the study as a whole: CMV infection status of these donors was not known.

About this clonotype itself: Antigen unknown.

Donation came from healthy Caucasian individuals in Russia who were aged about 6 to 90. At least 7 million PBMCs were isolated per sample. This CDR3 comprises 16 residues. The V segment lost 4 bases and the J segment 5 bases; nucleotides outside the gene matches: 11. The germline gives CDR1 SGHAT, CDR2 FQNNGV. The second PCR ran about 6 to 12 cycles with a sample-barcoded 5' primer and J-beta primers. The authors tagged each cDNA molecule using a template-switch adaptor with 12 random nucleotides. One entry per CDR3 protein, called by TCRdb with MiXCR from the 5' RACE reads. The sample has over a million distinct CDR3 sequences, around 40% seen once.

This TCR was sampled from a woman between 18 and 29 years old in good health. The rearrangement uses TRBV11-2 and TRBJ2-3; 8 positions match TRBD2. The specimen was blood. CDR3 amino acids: CASSSIAGSRVDTQYF. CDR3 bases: TGTGCCAGCAGCTCCATAGCGGGGTCCCGAGTAGATACGCAGTATTTT.